The rows below give T cell receptor beta chains drawn from one sample of a study of CD8+ T cells in alopecia areata. Produced via immunoSEQ multiplex PCR; TCRdb's table is partial and in-frame only. Of about 140,000 clones listed, roughly 86% are singletons. Material: CD8+ T cells sorted from blood, obtained at week 4, from a patient treated with tofacitinib. All receptors derive from a human donor with alopecia areata. CDR3s include the opening cysteine and the closing phenylalanine or tryptophan. A D gene is named only where the DNA matches it firmly. Only part of the rows carry a size: once, few, many, or a class if the clone is expanded.

v_call	d_call	j_call	clone_size	cdr3_aa	cdr3_nt
TRBV7-9	TRBD1	TRBJ2-7	.	CASSSSSGDRVTTYEQYF	TGTGCCAGCAGCTCGAGTTCCGGGGACAGGGTGACCACCTACGAGCAGTACTTC
TRBV7-9	TRBD2	TRBJ2-5	.	CASSPGTSGSETQYF	TGTGCCAGCAGCCCCGGGACTAGCGGCTCCGAGACCCAGTACTTC
TRBV19	.	TRBJ1-2	.	CASSRTLLQGLESYGYTF	TGTGCCAGTAGTAGAACCCTCCTCCAGGGTTTGGAAAGCTATGGCTACACCTTC
TRBV15	.	TRBJ2-7	.	CATSRRAAYEQYF	TGTGCCACCAGTCGGCGAGCTGCCTACGAGCAGTACTTC
TRBV23-1	.	TRBJ1-1	once	CASSHHKTIQGYDTEAFF	TGCGCCAGCAGTCACCACAAAACAATCCAGGGATACGACACTGAAGCTTTCTTT
TRBV2	TRBD1	TRBJ2-3	.	CASSERGQGATDTQYF	TGTGCCAGCAGTGAAAGGGGACAGGGGGCCACAGATACGCAGTATTTT
TRBV9	.	TRBJ1-6	.	CASSAQQGPFNSPLHF	TGTGCCAGCAGCGCCCAGCAGGGGCCCTTCAATTCACCCCTCCACTTT
TRBV9	.	TRBJ1-1	once	CASSRLGHGAFF	TGTGCCAGCAGCCGCCTTGGACACGGAGCTTTCTTT
TRBV29-1	.	TRBJ1-2	once	CSVADGRGGYGYTF	TGCAGCGTTGCCGATGGCAGGGGAGGCTATGGCTACACCTTC
TRBV5-1	TRBD2	TRBJ2-2	.	CASDDSGIGTGELFF	TGCGCCAGCGATGACAGCGGGATCGGGACCGGGGAGCTGTTTTTT
TRBV9	.	TRBJ2-1	few	CASSDPGLLNEQFF	TGTGCCAGCAGCGATCCGGGACTCCTCAATGAGCAGTTCTTC
TRBV27	.	TRBJ2-5	.	CASSAGQETQYF	TGTGCCAGCAGTGCCGGACAAGAGACCCAGTACTTC
TRBV13	.	TRBJ2-1	.	CASSSVRNEQFF	TGTGCCAGCAGCTCGGTACGCAATGAGCAGTTCTTC
TRBV7-9	.	TRBJ2-7	once	CASSHSQGYEQYF	TGTGCCAGCAGCCACTCACAGGGATACGAGCAGTACTTC
TRBV29-1	.	TRBJ1-5	.	CSVEDGNQPQHF	TGCAGCGTTGAAGACGGCAATCAGCCCCAGCATTTT
TRBV4-1	TRBD2	TRBJ2-2	.	CASSQPGTSGAGELFF	TGCGCCAGCAGCCAACCCGGGACTAGCGGAGCCGGGGAGCTGTTTTTT
TRBV2	TRBD2	TRBJ2-3	few	CASREAGGADTQYF	TGTGCCAGCAGGGAAGCGGGAGGTGCAGATACGCAGTATTTT
TRBV2	TRBD1	TRBJ1-1	once	CASSVWDREAFF	TGTGCCAGCAGTGTTTGGGACAGGGAAGCTTTCTTT
TRBV9	.	TRBJ2-7	.	CASSVETGPYEQYF	TGTGCCAGCAGCGTAGAAACAGGGCCCTACGAGCAGTACTTC
TRBV6-6	.	TRBJ2-7	.	CASSYSLAGEGEQYF	TGTGCCAGCAGTTACTCGTTGGCAGGGGAAGGCGAGCAGTACTTC
TRBV29-1	.	TRBJ1-1	.	CSVGIGSGTEAFF	TGCAGCGTTGGCATAGGGAGTGGAACTGAAGCTTTCTTT
TRBV6-6	.	TRBJ2-6	.	CASSYPGANVLTF	TGTGCCAGCAGTTACCCCGGGGCCAACGTCCTGACTTTC
TRBV19	.	TRBJ1-1	few	CASSIQGPGAEAFF	TGTGCCAGTAGTATCCAGGGTCCGGGGGCTGAAGCTTTCTTT
TRBV23-1	TRBD2	TRBJ2-1	few	CASSLTIGTSGGYGEQFF	TGCGCCAGCAGTCTCACGATTGGGACTAGCGGGGGGTATGGTGAGCAGTTCTTC
TRBV27	TRBD2	TRBJ2-1	once	CASSPGTSGDNEQFF	TGTGCCAGCAGCCCCGGGACTAGCGGGGACAATGAGCAGTTCTTC
TRBV29-1	TRBD1	TRBJ2-7	.	CSAWTGGIGEQYF	TGCAGCGCATGGACAGGGGGGATAGGGGAGCAGTACTTC
TRBV28	.	TRBJ2-6	.	CASRPGANVLTF	TGTGCCAGCAGACCTGGGGCCAACGTCCTGACTTTC
TRBV5-1	.	TRBJ1-2	.	CASSPGIPGKHGYTF	TGCGCCAGCAGCCCCGGGATCCCCGGGAAGCATGGCTACACCTTC
TRBV9	.	TRBJ2-6	.	CASSAEGWGTGANVLTF	TGTGCCAGCAGCGCGGAAGGCTGGGGGACCGGGGCCAACGTCCTGACTTTC
TRBV13	TRBD2	TRBJ2-3	once	CASSSIGLANTDTQYF	TGTGCCAGCAGCTCCATCGGACTAGCGAACACAGATACGCAGTATTTT
TRBV14	.	TRBJ2-3	.	CASSPGPGTQYF	TGTGCCAGCAGCCCGGGACCGGGTACGCAGTATTTT
TRBV11-2	.	TRBJ2-7	.	CASSFFSGASYEQYF	TGTGCCAGCAGCTTCTTTAGCGGTGCCTCCTACGAGCAGTACTTC
TRBV6-5	.	TRBJ2-7	.	CASSPTPYEQYF	TGTGCCAGCAGTCCGACACCGTACGAGCAGTACTTC
TRBV29-1	.	TRBJ2-3	few	CSVGSGSTDTQYF	TGCAGCGTAGGATCTGGGAGCACAGATACGCAGTATTTT
TRBV5-4	TRBD2	TRBJ2-7	.	CASSLALGLAGVYYEQYF	TGTGCCAGCAGCTTGGCATTGGGACTAGCGGGAGTCTACTACGAGCAGTACTTC
TRBV6-5	TRBD1	TRBJ1-1	.	CASSTTQGAVEAFF	TGTGCCAGCAGTACAACCCAGGGGGCGGTTGAAGCTTTCTTT
TRBV5-4	.	TRBJ2-7	.	CASSLEEGPLYEQYF	TGTGCCAGCAGCTTGGAGGAGGGCCCCCTCTACGAGCAGTACTTC
TRBV2	TRBD2	TRBJ2-7	.	CASSEESSGPEQYF	TGTGCCAGCAGTGAGGAGTCTAGCGGGCCCGAGCAGTACTTC
TRBV6-6	.	TRBJ1-1	.	CASSPDRLKAFF	TGTGCCAGCAGCCCCGACAGGCTGAAGGCTTTCTTT
TRBV7-9	.	TRBJ2-1	.	CASSSYGDRQFF	TGTGCCAGCAGCTCCTACGGGGACCGGCAGTTCTTC
TRBV11-2	.	TRBJ2-7	.	CASSPSAYEQYF	TGTGCCAGCAGCCCCTCCGCTTACGAGCAGTACTTC
TRBV27	.	TRBJ1-5	.	CASSLSSSDQPQHF	TGTGCCAGCAGTCTTTCCTCCAGCGATCAGCCCCAGCATTTT
TRBV30	.	TRBJ2-7	.	CAWNPLESYEQYF	TGTGCCTGGAACCCTTTAGAGTCCTACGAGCAGTACTTC
TRBV2	.	TRBJ2-1	.	CASSPRNRQYEQFF	TGTGCCAGCAGCCCGCGCAACAGGCAATACGAGCAGTTCTTC
TRBV5-4	.	TRBJ1-1	.	CASNRGLNTEAFF	TGTGCCAGCAACCGTGGTTTAAACACTGAAGCTTTCTTT
TRBV29-1	TRBD2	TRBJ2-5	.	CSVVGGLAETQYF	TGCAGCGTTGTTGGAGGACTAGCGGAGACCCAGTACTTC
TRBV5-1	.	TRBJ2-3	.	CASSLTTFDTQYF	TGCGCCAGCAGCTTGACAACCTTCGATACGCAGTATTTT
TRBV5-1	TRBD2	TRBJ2-7	.	CASSLVAGGPREQYF	TGCGCCAGCAGCTTAGTAGCGGGAGGGCCCCGCGAGCAGTACTTC
TRBV7-9	.	TRBJ2-1	.	CASSLSRNEQFF	TGTGCCAGCAGCTTGTCCAGGAATGAGCAGTTCTTC
TRBV29-1	.	TRBJ2-7	.	CSATQGMRYEQYF	TGCAGTGCCACTCAGGGTATGCGCTACGAGCAGTACTTC
TRBV5-1	TRBD2	TRBJ2-3	.	CASRLSSGGLQDTDTQYF	TGCGCCAGCAGACTGTCTAGCGGGGGGTTGCAAGACACAGATACGCAGTATTTT
TRBV5-6	.	TRBJ2-2	once	CASSLRIATGELFF	TGTGCCAGCAGCTTGAGGATTGCCACCGGGGAGCTGTTTTTT
TRBV5-6	.	TRBJ2-1	.	CASSLSGGVLAFF	TGTGCCAGCAGCTTAAGTGGCGGGGTGCTAGCGTTCTTC
TRBV29-1	TRBD1	TRBJ2-1	.	CSALRDSYNEQFF	TGCAGCGCCCTCCGGGACAGCTACAATGAGCAGTTCTTC
TRBV5-6	.	TRBJ2-7	.	CASSLDRTEYEQYF	TGTGCCAGCAGCTTGGACAGGACAGAGTACGAGCAGTACTTC
TRBV7-9	.	TRBJ1-2	.	CASSLVQTNYGYTF	TGTGCCAGCAGCTTAGTGCAAACTAACTATGGCTACACCTTC
TRBV25-1	.	TRBJ2-1	.	CASSEGTVGDNEQFF	TGTGCCAGCAGTGAGGGGACGGTCGGAGACAATGAGCAGTTCTTC
TRBV4-1	.	TRBJ1-4	.	CASSRGFNEKLFF	TGCGCCAGCAGCCGGGGTTTTAATGAAAAACTGTTTTTT